This T cell receptor beta chain was sequenced in a study of beta chain features in type 1 diabetes. Background on the study: Sorted cell examination encompassed roughly 98,000,000 cells across all samples. Broader study findings: All four CD4+ subsets from Type 1 diabetes patients carried moderately but significantly shorter TCRB CDR3s.

As every portion of the isolated RNA was reverse transcribed, the sequencing read expressed TCRB transcripts. Measured with immunoSEQ multiplex PCR; TCRdb has only the in-frame clones, and not every one. The profile shows under 450,000 clones, roughly 16% of them singletons. The sample holds one count of this clone. The antigen is unknown. Purities over 98% were achieved in all sorted populations. The CDR3 is 13 amino acids. Germline V CDR1 and CDR2: SGHRS, YFSETQ. The V and J ends lost 4 bases and 13 bases respectively, with 18 bases between them. The sequence came from a woman aged 18-35 years in good health. Material: naive CD4+ T cells from blood. The chain employs TRBV5-1 and TRBJ2-1, with D possibly being TRBD2 (6 bases). The CDR3 DNA reads TGCGCCAGCAGCACAGAAAACCCGGGAGACCAGTTCTTC. Protein: CASSTENPGDQFF. Supplemented by reference TRBV5-1 and TRBJ2-1, the full variable domain reads KAGVTQTPRYLIKTRGQQVTLSCSPISGHRSVSWYQQTPGQGLQFLFEYFSETQRNKGNFPGRFSGRQFSNSRSEMNVSTLELGDSALYLCASSTENPGDQFFGPGTRLTVL.